The T cell receptor beta chain under discussion was sequenced for a study of regulatory T cells in long-lasting Graves disease. Time point given: persistent/refractory GD, antithyroid drugs over 5 years with positive TRAb. Construction of the TCR library relied on RNA isolated from PBMCs. CDR3 length equals 12 residues. The V and J ends lost 5 bases and 2 bases respectively, with 6 bases between them. Germline lookup yields CDR1 SGHVS and CDR2 FNYEAQ. Arm-PCR of CDR3 regions with iRepertoire HTBI primers generated TCR beta libraries. MiXCR was run by TCRdb on the multiplex PCR reads, yielding one entry per CDR3 protein. The sample lists approximately 690,000 distinct CDR3 sequences, roughly 30% occurring once.

The source was peripheral blood mononuclear cells (PBMCs), collected when the disease was refractory, from a patient treated with antithyroid drugs. The receptor was derived from a female donor with Graves disease. The rearrangement joins TRBV7-6 to TRBJ2-5, with D hard to call. CDR3 DNA sequence: TGTGCCAGCAGCATACTACAAGAGACCCAGTACTTC. Its protein is CASSILQETQYF.